This T cell receptor beta chain was sequenced during a study of CD8 T cells in Susac syndrome. Study context: When blood was drawn, patients with Susac syndrome were on intravenous immunoglobulin alone, on corticosteroids, or therapy-naive.

The RNA input was roughly 0.45 to 1 ug, and it was reverse transcribed with random hexamers. By means of immunoSEQ multiplex PCR, TCR beta CDR3 spanning 54 Vbeta and 13 Jbeta underwent amplification. Using its own MiXCR run on the immunoSEQ multiplex PCR reads, TCRdb lists one record per CDR3 protein. The sample shows some 160,000 distinct CDR3 sequences, roughly 94% of them seen only once. The sequenced target, TCR beta, came from blood CD8+ and CD4+ T cells. The diagnostic criteria were recently defined, and patients with Susac syndrome met them for definite or probable disease. Germline lookup yields CDR1 SGHTA and CDR2 FQGNSA. With 10 bases clipped from V and 4 bases from J, the junction kept 10 bases outside the gene matches. The CDR3 is made up of 14 amino acids.

The rearrangement joins TRBV7-2 to TRBJ2-3; TRBD2 matches at 8 bases. This receptor was identified in a human donor with Susac syndrome. The sequenced sample was CD4+ T cells from PBMCs. Written as DNA, the CDR3 is TGTGCCACAAAACGGGGGGGAAACCCAGATACGCAGTATTTT. Translation gives CATKRGGNPDTQYF.